The 9 T cell receptor beta chains in this list originate from one sample, sequenced in a study of graft-versus-host responses after intestinal transplantation. This table comes from immunoSEQ multiplex PCR, and its TCRdb copy is limited to in-frame clones, with some not included. This table has around 30,000 clones, around 94% appearing once. The sequenced sample was PBMCs, obtained 66 days after intestinal transplant. All receptors come from a human patient who received an intestinal transplant, so some T cells may come from the graft donor.

The rearrangement uses TRBV12-5 and TRBJ2-1; D is undetermined. Deletions cut 5 bases from V and 0 bases from J, with 11 bases between. The CDR3 has 15 amino acids. CDR1 is LGHNT, CDR2 FRNRAP, per germline. CDR3 sequence reads: CASGPLPFSYNEQFF. The CDR3, as DNA: TGTGCTAGTGGTCCCTTACCTTTCTCCTACAATGAGCAGTTCTTC.

This clone turned up a few times. The rearrangement links TRBV27 to TRBJ1-6, with D perhaps matching TRBD1 (6 bases). The ends were cut back, 2 bases at V and 7 bases at J, with 9 bases in the middle. Per germline, CDR1 MNHEY and CDR2 SMNVEV (reference sequence). The CDR3 has 14 residues. In DNA form, the CDR3 reads TGTGCCAGCAGTTTACAGGGGAAGAATTCACCCCTCCACTTT. This translates into CASSLQGKNSPLHF.

The chain has TRBV19 and TRBJ1-2; a possible D gene is TRBD1 (5 bases). The CDR3 totals 12 residues. Germline assignment: CDR1 LNHDA and CDR2 SQIVND (reference sequence). The CDR3 protein is CAGRKVTYGYTF. DNA of the CDR3: TGTGCGGGACGGAAGGTTACCTATGGCTACACCTTC.

The chain employs TRBV21-1 and TRBJ2-7; TRBD2, as called in the table, went unchecked against the DNA. TRBV21-1 is reported as a pseudogene. CDR3 length: 15 amino acids. The CDR3 bases are TGTGCCAGCTTCGGGTCGAGATATCTAAGTCACGAGCAGTACTTC. Protein product: CASFGSRYLSHEQYF.

V usage is TRBV12-5 and J usage is TRBJ1-1; D may be TRBD1 (5 bases). The CDR3 is made up of 24 amino acids. V lost 6 bases and J 6 bases, leaving 47 bases between the germline ends. The germline gives CDR1 LGHNT, CDR2 FRNRAP. DNA for the CDR3: TGTGCTAGTGGAACTCCGACAGTCCATTTACCCATTCTAACACTGGTCGATAGGTACCCTGAAGCTTTCTTT. This codes for CASGTPTVHLPILTLVDRYPEAFF.

This clone was counted once. The rearrangement links TRBV4-1 to TRBJ1-2; D not certain. With 2 bases removed from V and 5 bases from J, the gap between germline ends came to 6 bases. This CDR3 has 12 residues. Germline V gene lookup returns CDR1 MGHRA and CDR2 YSYEKL. CDR3 nucleotides: TGCGCCAGCAGCCAAAGACCTTATGGCTACACCTTC. Amino acid sequence: CASSQRPYGYTF.

CDR3 sequence reads: CASSILATGPTYEQYF. DNA for the CDR3: TGTGCCAGCAGCATACTCGCAACGGGGCCGACCTACGAGCAGTACTTC. The chain combines TRBV4-2 with TRBJ2-7, with D perhaps given as TRBD1 or TRBD2 (5 bases each). V dropped 5 bases and J dropped 2 bases, with 19 bases sitting between them. The germline V gene has CDR1 LGHNA and CDR2 YNFKEQ. CDR3 length equals 16 residues.

The J gene is TRBJ2-3, the V gene TRBV4-1; D unclear. V shed 2 bases and J shed 2 bases, with 11 bases lying between them. This CDR3 is built from 15 residues. Germline CDR1 reads MGHRA; CDR2 reads YSYEKL. The CDR3 nucleotides read TGCGCCAGCAGCCAATTGTACGTCTCCACAGATACGCAGTATTTT. Translating gives CASSQLYVSTDTQYF.

The rearrangement links TRBV13 to TRBJ2-3, with 8 bases that match TRBD2. Per germline, CDR1 PRHDT and CDR2 FYEKMQ (reference sequence). The V and J ends lost 2 bases and 0 bases, in that order; junction bases with no gene match: 7. This CDR3 is built from 17 residues. The CDR3 reads CASSLRGAGASTDTQYF. The CDR3 coding sequence is TGTGCCAGCAGCTTAAGGGGAGCGGGGGCTAGCACAGATACGCAGTATTTT.